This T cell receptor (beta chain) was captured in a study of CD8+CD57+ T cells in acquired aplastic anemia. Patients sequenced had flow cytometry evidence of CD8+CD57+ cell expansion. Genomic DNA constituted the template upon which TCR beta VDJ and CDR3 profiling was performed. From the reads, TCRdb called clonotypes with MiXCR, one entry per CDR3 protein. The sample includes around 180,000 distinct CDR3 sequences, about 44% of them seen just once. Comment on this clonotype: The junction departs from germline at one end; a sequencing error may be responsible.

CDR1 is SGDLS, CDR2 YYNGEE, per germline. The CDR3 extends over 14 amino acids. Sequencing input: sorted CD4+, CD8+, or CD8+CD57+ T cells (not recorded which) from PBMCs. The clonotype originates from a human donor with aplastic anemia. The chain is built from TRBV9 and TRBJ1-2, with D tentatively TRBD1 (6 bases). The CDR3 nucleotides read TGTGCCAGCAGCAGGAGGGGGGTAAACTATGGCTGCACCTTC. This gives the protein CASSRRGVNYGCTF. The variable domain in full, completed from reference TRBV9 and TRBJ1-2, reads DSGVTQTPKHLITATGQRVTLRCSPRSGDLSVYWYQQSLDQGLQFLIQYYNGEERAKGNILERFSAQQFPDLHSELNLSSLELGDSALYFCASSRRGVNYGCTFGSGTRLTVV.